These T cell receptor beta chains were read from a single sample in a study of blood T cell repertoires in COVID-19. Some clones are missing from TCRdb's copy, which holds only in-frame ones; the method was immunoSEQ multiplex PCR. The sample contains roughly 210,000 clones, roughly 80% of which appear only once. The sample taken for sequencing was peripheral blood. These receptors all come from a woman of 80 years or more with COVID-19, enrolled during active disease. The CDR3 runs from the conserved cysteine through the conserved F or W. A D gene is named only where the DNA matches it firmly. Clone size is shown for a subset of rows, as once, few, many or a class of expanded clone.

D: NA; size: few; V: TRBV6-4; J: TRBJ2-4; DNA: TGTGCCAGCAGTCGGGGTCCGGGTTCAAACATTCAGTACTTC; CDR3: CASSRGPGSNIQYF
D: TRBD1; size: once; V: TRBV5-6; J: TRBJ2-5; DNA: TGTGCCAGCAGGGGAGGACAGGGGCCACAAGAGACCCAGTACTTC; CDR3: CASRGGQGPQETQYF
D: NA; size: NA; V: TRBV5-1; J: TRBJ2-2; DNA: TGCGCCAGCAGTTTTATCCCCAGCGGAACCGGGGAGCTGTTTTTT; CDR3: CASSFIPSGTGELFF
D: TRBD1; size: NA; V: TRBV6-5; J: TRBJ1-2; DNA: TGTGCCAGCAGTTACCGACAGGGCAATAACTATGGCTACACCTTC; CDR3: CASSYRQGNNYGYTF
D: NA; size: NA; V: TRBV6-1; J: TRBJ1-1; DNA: TGTGCCAGCAGTGAAGCGAGAGCTAACACTGAAGCTTTCTTT; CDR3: CASSEARANTEAFF
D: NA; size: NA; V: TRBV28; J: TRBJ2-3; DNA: TGTGCCAGCAGCGAATACTCGAGCACAGATACGCAGTATTTT; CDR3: CASSEYSSTDTQYF
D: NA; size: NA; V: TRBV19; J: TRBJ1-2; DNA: TGTGCCAGTAGACGAGGACATCAAATAGGGGGCTACACCTTC; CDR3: CASRRGHQIGGYTF
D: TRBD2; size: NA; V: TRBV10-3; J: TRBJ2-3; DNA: TGTGCCATCAGATTGACCGGGACTAGCGGACCCACAGATACGCAGTATTTT; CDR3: CAIRLTGTSGPTDTQYF
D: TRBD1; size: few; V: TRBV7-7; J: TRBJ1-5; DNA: TGTGCTAGCAGCTTAGTGCTCACTCAGGACAGGGGCGACGGGCCCCAGCATTTT; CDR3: CASSLVLTQDRGDGPQHF
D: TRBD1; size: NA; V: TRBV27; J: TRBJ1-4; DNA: TGTGCCAGCAGTATGGACAGGGTGGGGGAAAAACTGTTTTTT; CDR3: CASSMDRVGEKLFF
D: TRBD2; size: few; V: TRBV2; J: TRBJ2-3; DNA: TGTGCCAGCAGTGAACTCCGCCTAGCGGATAACAGAGGTACGCAGTATTTT; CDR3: CASSELRLADNRGTQYF
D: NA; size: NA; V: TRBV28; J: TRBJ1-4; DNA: TGTGCCAGCAGTTTTTACAGGGTCGCTAATGAAAAACTGTTTTTT; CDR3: CASSFYRVANEKLFF
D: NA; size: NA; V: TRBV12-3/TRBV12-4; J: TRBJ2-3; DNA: TGTGCCAGCAGCGTACGGGACACAGATACGCAGTATTTT; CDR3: CASSVRDTDTQYF
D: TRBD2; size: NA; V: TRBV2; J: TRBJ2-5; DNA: TGTGCCAGCAGTGAAGCTAGCGGGGGGGCAGAGACCCAGTACTTC; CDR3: CASSEASGGAETQYF
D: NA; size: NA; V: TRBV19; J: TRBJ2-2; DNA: TGTGCCAGTAGTATAGTGGCACGGGCGGGGACTAACACCGGGGAGCTGTTTTTT; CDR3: CASSIVARAGTNTGELFF
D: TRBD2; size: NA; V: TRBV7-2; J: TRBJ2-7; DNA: TGTGCCAGCAGCTCCCAGGAGCGGGGGATTTACGAGCAGTACTTC; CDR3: CASSSQERGIYEQYF
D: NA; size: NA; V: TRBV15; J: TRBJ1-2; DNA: TGTGCCACCAGCAGAGATCGCGGATACGGGGGCTACACCTTC; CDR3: CATSRDRGYGGYTF
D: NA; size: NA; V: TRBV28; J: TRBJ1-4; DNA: TGTGCCAGCAGGCGCGGGGGGGTAACTAATGAAAAACTGTTTTTT; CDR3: CASRRGGVTNEKLFF
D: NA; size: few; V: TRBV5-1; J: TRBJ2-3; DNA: TGCGCCAGCGGGGGCGGGGGAATCACAGATACGCAGTATTTT; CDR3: CASGGGGITDTQYF
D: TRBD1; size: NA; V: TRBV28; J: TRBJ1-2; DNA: TGTGCCAGCAACAAACCCGGACAGGGCGACTATGGCTACACCTTC; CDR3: CASNKPGQGDYGYTF
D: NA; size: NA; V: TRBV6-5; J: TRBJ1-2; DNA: TGTGCCAGCAGTTACTCGAACAGTGGCAGGAACTATGGCTACACCTTC; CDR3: CASSYSNSGRNYGYTF
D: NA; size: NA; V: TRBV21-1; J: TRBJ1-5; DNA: TGTGCCAGCGGGGCGGGGGTCGATCAGCCCCAGCATTTT; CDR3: CASGAGVDQPQHF
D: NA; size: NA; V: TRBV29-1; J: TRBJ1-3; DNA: TGCAGCGTCATCTCTGACCGGAGCTCTGGAAACACCATATATTTT; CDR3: CSVISDRSSGNTIYF
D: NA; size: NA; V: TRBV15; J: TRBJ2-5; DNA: TGTGCCACCAGCAGAGTCCTTCAGGGAACCCAGTACTTC; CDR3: CATSRVLQGTQYF
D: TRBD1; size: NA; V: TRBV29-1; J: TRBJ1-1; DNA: TGCAGCGTAGACAGGGGGCTCGGTGAAGCTTTCTTT; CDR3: CSVDRGLGEAFF
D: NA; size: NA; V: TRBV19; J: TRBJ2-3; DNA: TGTGCCAGTAGCGGGAGCGGGCGACGCACAGATACGCAGTATTTT; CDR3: CASSGSGRRTDTQYF
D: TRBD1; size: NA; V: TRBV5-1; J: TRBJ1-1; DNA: TGCGCCAGCAGCCGACGAGGGACAGGGACTATGAACACTGAAGCTTTCTTT; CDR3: CASSRRGTGTMNTEAFF
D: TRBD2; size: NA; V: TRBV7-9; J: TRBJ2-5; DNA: TGTGCCAGCAGCTTCGCGGGGGAAGAGACCCAGTACTTC; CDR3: CASSFAGEETQYF
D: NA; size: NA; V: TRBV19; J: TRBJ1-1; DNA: TGTGCCAGTAGTAACAATCAGGGCTTGAACACTGAAGCTTTCTTT; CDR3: CASSNNQGLNTEAFF
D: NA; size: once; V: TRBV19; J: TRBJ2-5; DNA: TGTGCCAGTAGTAGCTCCCGGGACACCAGCGGGAAGGAGACCCAGTACTTC; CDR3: CASSSSRDTSGKETQYF
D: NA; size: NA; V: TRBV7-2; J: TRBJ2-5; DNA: TGTGCCAGCAGCAGGGGCCGGGTAGAGACCCAGTACTTC; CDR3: CASSRGRVETQYF
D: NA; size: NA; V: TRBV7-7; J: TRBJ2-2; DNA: TGTGCCAGCACAAGAGGGAACACCGGGGAGCTGTTTTTT; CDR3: CASTRGNTGELFF
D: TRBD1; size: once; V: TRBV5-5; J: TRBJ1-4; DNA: TGTGCCAGCAGCTCTGGGGACAGAACTAATGAAAAACTGTTTTTT; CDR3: CASSSGDRTNEKLFF
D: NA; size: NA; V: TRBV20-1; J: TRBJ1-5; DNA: TGCAGTGCTAGTAAAGACAAGGCCCAGCCCCAGCATTTT; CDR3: CSASKDKAQPQHF
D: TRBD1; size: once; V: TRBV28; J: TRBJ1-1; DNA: TGTGCCAGCACCCCTGGGGGCCAGGGGGCATTGTCCACTGAAGCTTTCTTT; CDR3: CASTPGGQGALSTEAFF
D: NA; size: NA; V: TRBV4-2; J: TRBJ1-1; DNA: TGTGCCAGCAGCCAAGATAGATGGAGGGGCGAAGCTTTCTTT; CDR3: CASSQDRWRGEAFF
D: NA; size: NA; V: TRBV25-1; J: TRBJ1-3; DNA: TGTGCCAGCAGTGAAACAGGGTCCTCTGGAAACACCATATATTTT; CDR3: CASSETGSSGNTIYF
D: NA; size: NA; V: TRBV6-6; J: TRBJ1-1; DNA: TGTGCCAGCAGTTGGGGGGGGACTGAAGCTTTCTTT; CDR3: CASSWGGTEAFF
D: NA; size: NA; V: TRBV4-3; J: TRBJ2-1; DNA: TGCGCCAGCAGCCTAGACACCGGGACTCTCCAAGGGCAGTTCTTC; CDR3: CASSLDTGTLQGQFF
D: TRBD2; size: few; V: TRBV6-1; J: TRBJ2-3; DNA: TGTGCCAGCAGTGGGAGGGGTTCGCGGGGGGGCACAGATACGCAGTATTTT; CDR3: CASSGRGSRGGTDTQYF
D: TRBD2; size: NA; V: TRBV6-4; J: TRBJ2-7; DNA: TGTGCCAGCAGTCCCCTAGCGGGGGGGCCGGGGGAGCAGTACTTC; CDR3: CASSPLAGGPGEQYF
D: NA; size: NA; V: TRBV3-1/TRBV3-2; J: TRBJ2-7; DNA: TGTGCCAGCAGCAAAGGCGGGATTTCCTACGAGCAGTACTTC; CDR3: CASSKGGISYEQYF
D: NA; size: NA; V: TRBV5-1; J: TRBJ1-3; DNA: TGCGCCAGCAGCCCAAACAGCGGGTCATACTCTGGAAACACCATATATTTT; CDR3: CASSPNSGSYSGNTIYF
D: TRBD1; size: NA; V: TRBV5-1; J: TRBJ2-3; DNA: TGCGCCAGCAGCGTAATGGGACAGGGCGCCACAGATACGCAGTATTTT; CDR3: CASSVMGQGATDTQYF
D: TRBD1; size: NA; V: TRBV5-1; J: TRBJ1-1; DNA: TGCGCCGATTTCAAAGGGACAGGGGGCCGTAGCACTGAAGCTTTCTTT; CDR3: CADFKGTGGRSTEAFF
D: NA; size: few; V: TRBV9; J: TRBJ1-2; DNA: TGTGCCAGCAGCTCACAGGTCGATGGCTACACCTTC; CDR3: CASSSQVDGYTF
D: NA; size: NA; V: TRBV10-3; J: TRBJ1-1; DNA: TGTGCCATCAGGGCAGGATCGGAAACTGAAGCTTTCTTT; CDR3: CAIRAGSETEAFF
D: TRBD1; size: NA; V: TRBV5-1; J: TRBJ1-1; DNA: TGCGCCAGCAGCACCGTTAGACAGGGCCGTTCTGAAGCTTTCTTT; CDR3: CASSTVRQGRSEAFF
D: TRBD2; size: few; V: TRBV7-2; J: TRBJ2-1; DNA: TGTGCCAGCAGCAGGGGAACTAGCGGTCAACACAATGAGCAGTTCTTC; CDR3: CASSRGTSGQHNEQFF
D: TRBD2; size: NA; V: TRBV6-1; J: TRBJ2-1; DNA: TGTGCCAGCAGTGAAGAAGGGACTAGCGGGGTATATAAGCAGTTCTTC; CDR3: CASSEEGTSGVYKQFF
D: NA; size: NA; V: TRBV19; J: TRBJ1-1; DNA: TGTGCCAGTAGCATCAGAGGTTTGCGCACTGAAGCTTTCTTT; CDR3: CASSIRGLRTEAFF
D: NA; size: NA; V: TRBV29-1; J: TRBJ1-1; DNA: TGCAGCGTTGAAGATCGGGCGGGATGGACTGAAGCTTTCTTT; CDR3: CSVEDRAGWTEAFF
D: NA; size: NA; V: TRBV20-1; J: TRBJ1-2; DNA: TGCAGTGCCAAAGGGGCGGATGGCTACACCTTC; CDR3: CSAKGADGYTF
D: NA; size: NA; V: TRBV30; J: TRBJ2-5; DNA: TGTGCCTGGAGAGTTAGGGCAGGGGCTGTGGGGACCCAGTACTTC; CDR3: CAWRVRAGAVGTQYF
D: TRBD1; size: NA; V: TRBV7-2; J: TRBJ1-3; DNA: TGTGCCAGCAGCTCTACAGGGGCTTACTCTGGAAACACCATATATTTT; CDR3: CASSSTGAYSGNTIYF
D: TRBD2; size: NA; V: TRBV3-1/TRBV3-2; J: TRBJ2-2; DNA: TGTGCCAGCAGCCCAGGGACTAGCGGGGCGATAGGGGAGCTGTTTTTT; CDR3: CASSPGTSGAIGELFF
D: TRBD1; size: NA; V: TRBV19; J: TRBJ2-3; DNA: TGTGCCAGTAGTTCCGGACAGGGACTGGCAGATACGCAGTATTTT; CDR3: CASSSGQGLADTQYF